This paragraph covers one T cell receptor beta chain sequence. Antigen unknown. This record comes from a study of shared clonotypes between healthy human individuals. General study points: When naive CD4 clonotypes were compared across several donors, 4% to 6.5% were shared.

The germline gives CDR1 MGHRA, CDR2 YSYEKL. The ends lost 5 bases at V and 2 bases at J; junction bases unmatched: 6. The CDR3 extends over 16 amino acids. Running of the assay took place at deep level. The assay was immunoSEQ multiplex PCR, and TCRdb's table has in-frame clones only and misses some. The table shows roughly 500,000 clones, with less than 96% occurring only once. The receptor was derived from a woman in her 30s in good health. The chain couples TRBV4-1 to TRBJ2-3, with 11 bases identical to TRBD2. What was sequenced was naive CD4+ T cells sorted from blood. The subset: CD45RA+ positively selected. The CDR3 sequence is CASSLTGLADTDTQYF. The CDR3 bases are TGCGCCAGCAGCTTAACGGGACTAGCGGACACAGATACGCAGTATTTT.